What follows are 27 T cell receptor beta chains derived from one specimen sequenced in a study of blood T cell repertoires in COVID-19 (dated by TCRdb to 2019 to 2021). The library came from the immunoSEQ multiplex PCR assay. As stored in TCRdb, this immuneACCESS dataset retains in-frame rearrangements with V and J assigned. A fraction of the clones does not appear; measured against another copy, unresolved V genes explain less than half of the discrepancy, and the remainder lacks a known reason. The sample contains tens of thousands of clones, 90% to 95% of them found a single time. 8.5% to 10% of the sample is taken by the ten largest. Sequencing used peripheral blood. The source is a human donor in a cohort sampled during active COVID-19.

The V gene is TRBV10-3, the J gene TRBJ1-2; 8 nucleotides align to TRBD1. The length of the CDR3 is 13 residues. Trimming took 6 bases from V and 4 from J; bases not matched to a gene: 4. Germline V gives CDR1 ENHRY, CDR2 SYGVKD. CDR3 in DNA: TGTGCCATCAGGGGGGACAGGAGCTATGGCTACACCTTC. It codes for CAIRGDRSYGYTF.

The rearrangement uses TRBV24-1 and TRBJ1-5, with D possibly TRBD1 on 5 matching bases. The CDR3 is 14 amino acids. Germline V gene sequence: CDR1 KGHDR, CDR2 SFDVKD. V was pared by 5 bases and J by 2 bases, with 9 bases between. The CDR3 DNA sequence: TGTGCCACCAGTGTCGCGGGGGGCAATCAGCCCCAGCATTTT. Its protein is CATSVAGGNQPQHF.

The CDR3: CASSLFPGGGTGELFF. For the CDR3, the DNA is TGTGCCAGCAGTTTATTTCCAGGGGGTGGCACCGGGGAGCTGTTTTTT. The chain links TRBV27 to TRBJ2-2; the match to TRBD1 covers 7 bases. The CDR3 length is 16 residues. The junction had 6 bases not matched to a gene; V was cut back by 1 base and J by 4 bases. Germline CDR1 MNHEY, CDR2 SMNVEV (reference sequence).

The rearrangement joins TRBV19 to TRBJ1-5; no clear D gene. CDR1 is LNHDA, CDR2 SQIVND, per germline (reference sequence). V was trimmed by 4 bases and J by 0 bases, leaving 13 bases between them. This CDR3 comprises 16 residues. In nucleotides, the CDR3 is TGTGCCAGTAGTACGAGCCGAGTTTATAGCAATCAGCCCCAGCATTTT. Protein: CASSTSRVYSNQPQHF. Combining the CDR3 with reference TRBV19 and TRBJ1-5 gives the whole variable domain DGGITQSPKYLFRKEGQNVTLSCEQNLNHDAMYWYRQDPGQGLRLIYYSQIVNDFQKGDIAEGYSVSREKKESFPLTVTSAQKNPTAFYLCASSTSRVYSNQPQHFGDGTRLSIL.

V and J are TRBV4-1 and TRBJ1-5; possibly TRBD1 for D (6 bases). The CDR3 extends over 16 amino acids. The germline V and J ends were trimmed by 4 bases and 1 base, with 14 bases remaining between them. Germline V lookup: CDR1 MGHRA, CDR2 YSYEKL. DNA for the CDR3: TGCGCCAGCAGCCCGACGGACAGAGGAAGCAATCAGCCCCAGCATTTT. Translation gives CASSPTDRGSNQPQHF.

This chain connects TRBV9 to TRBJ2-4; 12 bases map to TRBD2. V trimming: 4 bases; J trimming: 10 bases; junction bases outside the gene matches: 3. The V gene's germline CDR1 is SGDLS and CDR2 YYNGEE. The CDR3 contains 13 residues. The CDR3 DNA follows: TGTGCCAGCAGCTCCGGACTAGCGGGGATTCAGTACTTC. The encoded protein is CASSSGLAGIQYF.

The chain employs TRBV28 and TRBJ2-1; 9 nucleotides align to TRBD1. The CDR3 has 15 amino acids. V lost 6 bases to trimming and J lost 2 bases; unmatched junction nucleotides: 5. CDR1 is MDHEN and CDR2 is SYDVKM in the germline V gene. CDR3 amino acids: CASSIGTGTYNEQFF. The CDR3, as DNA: TGTGCCAGCAGCATCGGGACAGGGACCTACAATGAGCAGTTCTTC.

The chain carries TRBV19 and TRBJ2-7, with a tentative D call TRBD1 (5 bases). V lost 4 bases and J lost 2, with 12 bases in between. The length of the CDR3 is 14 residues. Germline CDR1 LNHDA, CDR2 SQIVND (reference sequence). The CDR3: CASSKQVGTYEQYF. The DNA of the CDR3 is TGTGCCAGTAGTAAACAGGTTGGGACCTACGAGCAGTACTTC.

The CDR3 DNA is TGTGCCAGCGGGGACAGGGCCACTTTCTATGGCTACACCTTC. It yields the protein CASGDRATFYGYTF. The chain couples TRBV2 to TRBJ1-2; 9 positions agree with TRBD1. The trim removed 8 bases at V and 4 bases at J, leaving 8 bases unmatched. Germline values: CDR1 SNHLY, CDR2 FYNNEI. This CDR3 contains 14 residues.

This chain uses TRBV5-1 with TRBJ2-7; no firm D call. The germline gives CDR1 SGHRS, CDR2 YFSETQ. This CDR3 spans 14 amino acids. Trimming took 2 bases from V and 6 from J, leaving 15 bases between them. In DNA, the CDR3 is TGCGCCAGCAGCTTAGAGCCCAATATGATCGAGCAGTACTTC. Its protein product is CASSLEPNMIEQYF.

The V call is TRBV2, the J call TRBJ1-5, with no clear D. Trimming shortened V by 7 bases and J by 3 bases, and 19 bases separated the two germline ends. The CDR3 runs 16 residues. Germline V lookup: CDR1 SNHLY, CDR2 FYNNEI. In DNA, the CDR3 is TGTGCCAGCAATCAAGAGGGCGGCCTATACAATCAGCCCCAGCATTTT. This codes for CASNQEGGLYNQPQHF.

For the CDR3, the DNA is TGCGCCAGCAGCCAACGGATCCCGGGGGGGCGAGATACGCAGTATTTT. This encodes CASSQRIPGGRDTQYF. The rearrangement uses TRBV4-1 and TRBJ2-3; 8 bases are shared with TRBD2. V gave up 2 bases and J gave up 5 bases; unmatched junction bases: 9. CDR1 and CDR2 (germline): MGHRA, YSYEKL. The CDR3 has 16 amino acids.

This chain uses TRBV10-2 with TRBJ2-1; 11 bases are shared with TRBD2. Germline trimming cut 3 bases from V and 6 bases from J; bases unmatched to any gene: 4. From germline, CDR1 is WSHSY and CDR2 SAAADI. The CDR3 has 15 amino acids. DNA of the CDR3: TGCGCCAGCAGTGATTTCGGACTAGCGGGCAATGAGCAGTTCTTC. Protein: CASSDFGLAGNEQFF.

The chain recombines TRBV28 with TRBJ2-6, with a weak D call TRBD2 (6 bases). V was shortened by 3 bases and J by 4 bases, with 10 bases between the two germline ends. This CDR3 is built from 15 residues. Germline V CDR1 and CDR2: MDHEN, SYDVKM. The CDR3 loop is CASSFVLAGANVLTF. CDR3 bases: TGTGCCAGCAGTTTTGTCCTAGCGGGGGCCAACGTCCTGACTTTC.

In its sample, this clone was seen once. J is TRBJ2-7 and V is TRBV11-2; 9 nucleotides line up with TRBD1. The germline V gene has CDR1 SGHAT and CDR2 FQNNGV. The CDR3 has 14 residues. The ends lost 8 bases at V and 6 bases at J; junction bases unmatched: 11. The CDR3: CASCPTGGRTEQYF. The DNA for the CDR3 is TGTGCCAGCTGCCCGACAGGGGGTCGGACCGAGCAGTACTTC.

DNA of the CDR3: TGTGCCAGCAGTCGACAGGGTGGAGGCGGCTACACCTTC. It translates to CASSRQGGGGYTF. The rearrangement uses TRBV2 and TRBJ1-2; 7 nucleotides agree with TRBD1. J lost 8 bases, V lost 5 bases, and 8 bases had no gene match. Germline V gene data show CDR1 as SNHLY and CDR2 as FYNNEI. This CDR3 comprises 13 residues.

The CDR3 reads CASRPHEGKNTEAFF. CDR3 coding DNA: TGTGCCAGTAGACCCCACGAGGGCAAGAACACTGAAGCTTTCTTT. The chain recombines TRBV19 with TRBJ1-1; no reliable D call. This CDR3 region has 15 residues. The V gene lost 6 bases and the J gene lost 1 base, with 15 bases spanning the gap. Germline lookup yields CDR1 LNHDA and CDR2 SQIVND (reference sequence).

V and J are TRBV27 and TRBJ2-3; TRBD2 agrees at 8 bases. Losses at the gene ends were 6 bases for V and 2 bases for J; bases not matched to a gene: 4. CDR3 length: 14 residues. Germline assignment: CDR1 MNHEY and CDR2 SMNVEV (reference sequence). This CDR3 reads CASRGLEVTDTQYF. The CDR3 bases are TGTGCCAGCAGGGGACTAGAGGTCACAGATACGCAGTATTTT.

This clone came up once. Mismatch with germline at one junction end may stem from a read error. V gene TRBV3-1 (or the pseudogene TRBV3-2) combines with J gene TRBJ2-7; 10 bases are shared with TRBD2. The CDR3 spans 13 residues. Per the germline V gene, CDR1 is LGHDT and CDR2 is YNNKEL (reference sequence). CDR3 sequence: CASRQAGGYEQYF. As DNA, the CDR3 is TGTGCCAGCAGGCAAGCGGGGGGGTACGAGCAGTACTTC.

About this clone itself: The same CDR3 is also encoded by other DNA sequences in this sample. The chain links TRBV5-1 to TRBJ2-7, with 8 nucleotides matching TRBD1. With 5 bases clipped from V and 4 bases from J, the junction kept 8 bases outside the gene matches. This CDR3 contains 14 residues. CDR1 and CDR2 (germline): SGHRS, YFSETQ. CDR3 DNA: TGCGCCAGCAGTCCTGGACAGGGACCTTACGAGCAGTACTTC. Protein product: CASSPGQGPYEQYF. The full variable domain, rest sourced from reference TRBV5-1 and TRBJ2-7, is KAGVTQTPRYLIKTRGQQVTLSCSPISGHRSVSWYQQTPGQGLQFLFEYFSETQRNKGNFPGRFSGRQFSNSRSEMNVSTLELGDSALYLCASSPGQGPYEQYFGPGTRLTVT.

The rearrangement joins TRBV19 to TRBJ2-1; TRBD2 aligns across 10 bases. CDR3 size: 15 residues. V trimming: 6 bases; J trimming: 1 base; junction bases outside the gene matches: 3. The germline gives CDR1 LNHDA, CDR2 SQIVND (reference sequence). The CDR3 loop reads CASSPTSGSYNEQFF. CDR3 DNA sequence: TGTGCCAGTAGCCCGACTAGCGGGTCCTACAATGAGCAGTTCTTC.

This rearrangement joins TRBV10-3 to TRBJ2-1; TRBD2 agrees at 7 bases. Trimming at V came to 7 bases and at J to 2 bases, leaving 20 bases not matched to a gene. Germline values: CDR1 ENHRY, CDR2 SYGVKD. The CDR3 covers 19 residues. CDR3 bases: TGTGCCATCAATCCGAGCCGGGGCACCGAGCGGGGCCCCTACAATGAGCAGTTCTTC. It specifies CAINPSRGTERGPYNEQFF.

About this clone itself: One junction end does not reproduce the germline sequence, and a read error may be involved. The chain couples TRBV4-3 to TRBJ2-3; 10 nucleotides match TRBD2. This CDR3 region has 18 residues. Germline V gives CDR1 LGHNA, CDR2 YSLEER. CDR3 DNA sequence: TGCGCCAGCAGCCAAGCTCCAGCGGGGGGGTCTAGCACAAATACGCAGTATTTT. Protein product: CASSQAPAGGSSTNTQYF.

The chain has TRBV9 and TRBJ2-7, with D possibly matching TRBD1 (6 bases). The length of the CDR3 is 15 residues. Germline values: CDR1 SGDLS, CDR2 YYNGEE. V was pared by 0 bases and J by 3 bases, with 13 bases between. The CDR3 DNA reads TGTGCCAGCAGCGTAGAACAGGGCGACCTCTACGAGCAGTACTTC. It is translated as CASSVEQGDLYEQYF.

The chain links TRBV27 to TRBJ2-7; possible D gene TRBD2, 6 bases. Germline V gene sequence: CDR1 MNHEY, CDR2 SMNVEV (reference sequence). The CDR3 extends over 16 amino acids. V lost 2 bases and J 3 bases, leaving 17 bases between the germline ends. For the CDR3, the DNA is TGTGCCAGCAGTTTAGGGGCCGGGGAGGTGCTCTACGAGCAGTACTTC. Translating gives CASSLGAGEVLYEQYF.

The chain's CDR3 is CAISGQENQPQHF. The DNA of the CDR3 is TGTGCCATCAGTGGACAGGAAAATCAGCCCCAGCATTTT. This sequence joins TRBV10-3 and TRBJ1-5, with D perhaps matching TRBD1 (6 bases). Per germline, CDR1 ENHRY and CDR2 SYGVKD. V lost 4 bases and J 4 bases, leaving 8 bases between the germline ends. There are 13 residues in the CDR3.

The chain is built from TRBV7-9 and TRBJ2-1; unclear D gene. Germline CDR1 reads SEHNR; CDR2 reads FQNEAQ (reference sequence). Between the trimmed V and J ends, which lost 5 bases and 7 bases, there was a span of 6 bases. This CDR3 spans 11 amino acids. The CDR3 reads CASSPRNEQFF. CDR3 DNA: TGTGCCAGCAGCCCCCGGAATGAGCAGTTCTTC.